This T cell receptor beta chain was found in a study of long-term antiretroviral therapy in people with HIV. Study-level points and caveats: The ART regimens used between the mid-2000s and the late 2010s may be less effective than current ones. Post-treatment diversity went higher with ART but stayed below transplant donor controls.

The assay used was immunoSEQ (version v3.0), run at survey level. Here immunoSEQ multiplex PCR was the method, and the copy in TCRdb shows in-frame clones only, minus some. Of approximately 20,000 clones in the sample, approximately 88% were seen once. Every donor contributed at least one pre-ART and at least two post-ART PBMC samples. Until DNA extraction, the samples held between 1-10 million cryopreserved PBMC. As regards this clone: The antigen remains undetermined.

The CDR3 is 18 amino acids. V was pared by 4 bases and J by 5 bases, with 19 bases of the junction left unmatched. In germline, CDR1 is SGHNT, CDR2 YENEEA. Sequenced material: unsorted PBMCs, taken 0.9 years after starting antiretroviral therapy. The rearrangement uses TRBV11-3 and TRBJ2-5; TRBD1 aligns across 7 bases. The receptor was derived from a man younger than 30 with HIV. CDR3 residues: CASSSRSGLETGTETQYF. The CDR3 nucleotides read TGTGCCAGCAGCTCTAGGTCGGGATTGGAGACAGGGACGGAGACCCAGTACTTC.